The 14 T cell receptor beta chains below come from one sample, sequenced in a study of T-cell reconstitution after alpha-beta-depleted transplantation in children. Preparing the TCRbeta library involved the use of unique molecular identifiers. TCRdb used MiXCR to reprocess the PCR reads, holding one entry per CDR3 protein. The sample has approximately 1,000,000 distinct CDR3 sequences, about 29% seen once. The sample was PBMCs, mostly from graft donor cells, taken 360 days after TCRalphabeta/CD19-depleted stem cell transplant. The source of these receptors is a boy younger than two who had a stem cell transplant for SCID, so the T cells may come from the graft donor.

This rearrangement joins TRBV20-1 to TRBJ2-3; 7 nucleotides match TRBD1. After removal of 5 bases from V and 0 bases from J, the junction contained 11 bases not matched to a gene. The germline V gene encodes CDR1 DFQATT and CDR2 SNEGSKA (reference sequence). The CDR3 is made up of 16 amino acids. The CDR3 sequence is CSAGPLQGISTDTQYF. DNA for the CDR3: TGCAGTGCTGGCCCCCTACAGGGGATTAGCACAGATACGCAGTATTTT.

This chain uses TRBV28 with TRBJ1-1; 7 bases are shared with TRBD1. Germline V lookup: CDR1 MDHEN, CDR2 SYDVKM. Unmatched junction bases numbered 10, after V lost 5 bases and J lost 7 bases. This CDR3 contains 14 residues. The CDR3 reads CASSPSTGLVEAFF. CDR3 coding DNA: TGTGCCAGCAGTCCATCGACAGGGTTGGTTGAAGCTTTCTTT.

This clonotype occurred once. The chain recombines TRBV29-1 with TRBJ2-3; TRBD1 is a possible D gene (6 bases). This CDR3 region has 13 residues. Trimming took 6 bases from V and 2 from J, leaving 12 bases between them. Germline CDR1 and CDR2: SQVTM and ANQGSEA. This CDR3 is CSVGAPTTDTQYF. CDR3 nucleotides: TGCAGCGTGGGGGCGCCGACCACAGATACGCAGTATTTT.

In this sample, this clonotype turned up a few times. The chain has TRBV5-1 and TRBJ2-7, with a possible D match to TRBD1 (5 bases). Germline V gene lookup returns CDR1 SGHRS and CDR2 YFSETQ. This CDR3 spans 14 amino acids. Trimming pared 1 base from V and 7 bases from J, leaving 15 bases between. The CDR3 sequence is CASSLSRVSGEQYF. The CDR3 DNA reads as TGCGCCAGCAGCTTGTCCAGGGTGTCAGGGGAGCAGTACTTC.

This clonotype was observed at least ten times. V and J are TRBV28 and TRBJ2-5; 10 positions match TRBD2. This CDR3 has 15 residues. The V segment lost 4 bases and the J segment 4 bases; nucleotides outside the gene matches: 6. CDR1 is MDHEN, CDR2 SYDVKM, per germline. The CDR3 region has the DNA TGTGCCAGCAGTTCAAGCGGGGGGGCCGGAGAGACCCAGTACTTC. Protein: CASSSSGGAGETQYF.

This clonotype turned up a few times. The chain couples TRBV20-1 to TRBJ2-3; D perhaps matches TRBD2 (6 bases). Trimming took 4 bases from V and 2 from J, leaving 13 bases between them. Germline V gene sequence: CDR1 DFQATT, CDR2 SNEGSKA (reference sequence). This CDR3 comprises 14 residues. The CDR3 loop reads CSATSGGYTDTQYF. CDR3 nucleotide sequence: TGCAGTGCTACGTCTGGGGGGTACACAGATACGCAGTATTTT.

The gene calls are TRBV11-2 and TRBJ1-2; perhaps TRBD1 as D (6 bases). This CDR3 has 14 residues. Germline V gene lookup returns CDR1 SGHAT and CDR2 FQNNGV. Deletions cut 4 bases from V and 6 bases from J, with 15 bases between. The CDR3 bases are TGTGCCAGCAGCTCAGATCGGGGGGGCGATGGCTACACCTTC. Translated, it gives CASSSDRGGDGYTF.

This clonotype was recorded many times. The chain couples TRBV29-1 to TRBJ1-1, with D maybe TRBD1 (5 bases). V was pared by 3 bases and J by 0 bases, with 11 bases between. The CDR3 covers 14 residues. Looked up from germline, CDR1 is SQVTM and CDR2 is ANQGSEA. For the CDR3, the DNA is TGCAGCGTTGAGCGGGGGGTAATGAACACTGAAGCTTTCTTT. Its translation: CSVERGVMNTEAFF. The complete variable domain, with remaining parts taken from reference TRBV29-1 and TRBJ1-1, reads SAVISQKPSRDICQRGTSLTIQCQVDSQVTMMFWYRQQPGQSLTLIATANQGSEATYESGFVIDKFPISRPNLTFSTLTVSNMSPEDSSIYLCSVERGVMNTEAFFGQGTRLTVV.

The chain uses TRBV6-1 and TRBJ2-5, with 7 bases fitting TRBD1. From germline, CDR1 is MNHNS and CDR2 SASEGT. CDR3 length equals 15 residues. V trimming: 6 bases; J trimming: 1 base; junction bases outside the gene matches: 8. CDR3 sequence (DNA): TGTGCCAGCAGCCGGAACAGGGGATTCCAAGAGACCCAGTACTTC. This encodes CASSRNRGFQETQYF.

The chain joins TRBV5-1 to TRBJ2-7, with TRBD1 matching 9 bases. V dropped 5 bases and J dropped 5; count of bases not matched to a gene: 17. The CDR3 is 17 amino acids. CDR1 and CDR2 from the germline V gene are SGHRS and YFSETQ. The CDR3 loop reads CASSYFRAWDRDHEQYF. The CDR3 region has the DNA TGCGCCAGCAGTTATTTCCGCGCCTGGGACAGGGACCACGAGCAGTACTTC.

In this sample, this clonotype turned up a few times. This chain joins TRBV10-3 and TRBJ2-2, with 9 bases matching TRBD1. The CDR3 runs 15 residues. V lost 10 bases and J lost 5; bases outside the gene matches: 11. Germline V CDR1 and CDR2: ENHRY, SYGVKD. The CDR3 DNA reads as TGTGCCACTGGGCCGACAGGGGGAGGGACCGGGGAGCTGTTTTTT. This translates into CATGPTGGGTGELFF.

CDR3 amino acids: CASSPSAGGTEAFF. CDR3 DNA sequence: TGTGCCAGCAGCCCATCCGCAGGGGGAACTGAAGCTTTCTTT. V and J are TRBV5-5 and TRBJ1-1; the match to TRBD1 covers 7 bases. V shed 4 bases and J 5 bases; nucleotides not matched to a gene: 8. The CDR3 is 14 residues long. Germline V gene lookup returns CDR1 SGHKS and CDR2 YYEKEE (reference sequence).

This chain uses TRBV2 with TRBJ2-3; D is possibly TRBD2 (6 bases). CDR3 length: 16 amino acids. The germline gives CDR1 SNHLY, CDR2 FYNNEI. Trimming pared 6 bases from V and 0 bases from J, leaving 16 bases between. CDR3 loop: CASRLDYLSSTDTQYF. The CDR3 DNA sequence: TGTGCCAGCAGGCTGGACTATCTTTCTAGCACAGATACGCAGTATTTT.

This clonotype has more than one count but fewer than ten. CDR3 loop: CASSLRTGGNYEQYF. CDR3 sequence (DNA): TGTGCCAGCAGCTTACGCACAGGCGGAAACTACGAGCAGTACTTC. V usage is TRBV7-9 and J usage is TRBJ2-7; a possible D gene is TRBD1 (5 bases). With 2 bases removed from V and 3 bases from J, the gap between germline ends came to 14 bases. CDR1 and CDR2 from the germline V gene are SEHNR and FQNEAQ (reference sequence). The CDR3 totals 15 residues.